These 8 T cell receptor beta chains share one sample of origin, sequenced in a study of T-cell memory formation after mild COVID-19. Each CDR3 protein is one row after TCRdb ran MiXCR on the 5' RACE reads. The data show 80,000 to 90,000 distinct CDR3 sequences, about 23% seen once. The specimen sequenced was PBMCs or a T cell subset sorted from them (not recorded which). Source of these receptors: a man between 18 and 35 years old who had mild COVID-19 (a few samples of this study predate the infection). Cell type and time point are not known.

This clonotype was observed a handful of times. This rearrangement joins TRBV12-3 or TRBV12-4 to TRBJ2-2; D not resolved. The CDR3 runs 12 residues. Trimming cost V 6 bases and J 7 bases, with 9 bases left between them. CDR3 DNA sequence: TGTGCCAGCAGGCCCCTGGGCGGGGAGCTGTTTTTT. Protein sequence: CASRPLGGELFF.

This clonotype has a handful of counts. The chain has TRBV9 and TRBJ2-3; D unclear. CDR1 is SGDLS, CDR2 YYNGEE, per germline. CDR3 length equals 14 residues. V was trimmed by 3 bases and J by 0 bases, leaving 8 bases between them. CDR3 DNA sequence: TGTGCCAGCAGCGCATTCGGGAGCACAGATACGCAGTATTTT. Amino acid sequence: CASSAFGSTDTQYF.

The chain has TRBV27 and TRBJ2-2; 8 positions agree with TRBD1. With 5 bases clipped from V and 5 bases from J, the junction kept 1 base outside the gene matches. Per germline, CDR1 MNHEY and CDR2 SMNVEV (reference sequence). The CDR3 extends over 13 amino acids. In nucleotides, the CDR3 is TGTGCCAGCAGTGGACAGGGTACCGGGGAGCTGTTTTTT. Protein: CASSGQGTGELFF.

V usage is TRBV15 and J usage is TRBJ1-2; D call uncertain. Trimming left V 0 bases short and J 8 bases short, with 13 bases between. The germline V gene encodes CDR1 LNHNV and CDR2 YYDKDF (reference sequence). This CDR3 has 14 residues. The CDR3 DNA reads TGTGCCACCAGCAGAGAAGGGCAAGGAGAGGGCTACACCTTC. It codes for CATSREGQGEGYTF.

The rearrangement links TRBV5-1 to TRBJ1-2; the D gene is possibly TRBD1 (5 bases). Per the germline V gene, CDR1 is SGHRS and CDR2 is YFSETQ. The V and J ends lost 7 bases and 8 bases respectively, with 18 bases between them. The CDR3 is 13 residues long. CDR3 coding DNA: TGCGCCAGCGGAATAACCGGGACGTCGGGCTACACCTTC. This translates into CASGITGTSGYTF.

This clonotype has just a few counts. This sequence joins TRBV5-1 and TRBJ1-1; 11 bases line up with TRBD1. CDR1 SGHRS and CDR2 YFSETQ come from the germline V gene. Trimming cost V 3 bases and J 5 bases; bases outside gene matches: 3. CDR3 size: 14 residues. The CDR3 nucleotides read TGCGCCAGCAGCTCGGGACAGGGGGGAACTGAAGCTTTCTTT. Translating it yields CASSSGQGGTEAFF. Using reference TRBV5-1 and TRBJ1-1 for the parts outside the CDR3, the full variable domain is KAGVTQTPRYLIKTRGQQVTLSCSPISGHRSVSWYQQTPGQGLQFLFEYFSETQRNKGNFPGRFSGRQFSNSRSEMNVSTLELGDSALYLCASSSGQGGTEAFFGQGTRLTVV.

CDR3 protein: CASSYSDTTGELFF. CDR3 DNA: TGTGCCAGCAGTTACTCCGACACCACCGGGGAGCTGTTTTTT. This sequence joins TRBV6-2 or TRBV6-3 and TRBJ2-2; D not resolved. V was trimmed by 0 bases and J by 4 bases, leaving 6 bases between them. Germline-derived CDR1 and CDR2 are MNHEY and SVGEGT. The CDR3 totals 14 residues.

This clonotype was counted a few times. The chain combines TRBV21-1 with TRBJ2-5. TRBV21-1 constitutes a pseudogene. CDR3 length: 15 amino acids. This chain's CDR3 is CASSSRRHQQETQYF. CDR3 nucleotide sequence: TGTGCCAGCAGCAGCCGACGACATCAACAAGAGACCCAGTACTTC.